This T cell receptor (beta chain) was sequenced in a study of regulatory T cells in long-lasting Graves disease. This clonotype was seen at least ten times. Its antigen is not known. V was clipped by 7 bases and J by 5 bases; unmatched bases: 5. There are 11 residues in the CDR3. Germline CDR1 and CDR2: DFQATT and SNEGSKA (reference sequence). Time point denoted: persistent/refractory GD, antithyroid drugs over 5 years with positive TRAb. RNA isolated from PBMCs was used to make the TCR library. Study-wide findings and caveats: What was studied was peripheral blood only, and not thyroid tissue. Patients with persistent disease showed a bias toward TRBV28, TRBJ1-2 and TRBJ2-5.

iRepertoire HTBI primers and Arm-PCR of CDR3 regions built TCR beta libraries. In the study's own analysis: Around 59 TRBV and 12 to 15 TRBJ segments were identified across samples. In TCRdb, the multiplex PCR reads were re-called with MiXCR into one record per CDR3 protein. These V and J calls are TCRdb output, not the study's own analysis. This sample has fewer than 550,000 distinct CDR3 sequences, with about a fifth found just once. The TCR comes from a female donor with Graves disease. This specimen consisted of peripheral blood mononuclear cells (PBMCs), obtained when the disease was refractory, from a patient treated with antithyroid drugs. The chain joins TRBV20-1 to TRBJ2-7, with TRBD1 matching 7 bases. The CDR3 sequence is CSGDRDHEQYF. CDR3 nucleotide sequence: TGCAGTGGTGACAGGGACCACGAGCAGTACTTC.